This passage covers 4 T cell receptor beta chains from one sample sequenced in a study of cytomegalovirus exposure and HLA in healthy donors. TCRdb keeps only in-frame clones here, not all; method: immunoSEQ multiplex PCR. This table has 200,000 to 250,000 clones, over 80% appearing once. Sequenced input: PBMCs. The receptors derive from a woman in her 30s in good health and CMV-seropositive.

The genes are TRBV10-3 and TRBJ1-2, with 10 bases matching TRBD1. The CDR3 extends over 14 amino acids. With 6 bases clipped from V and 3 bases from J, the junction kept 4 bases outside the gene matches. Germline loops: CDR1 ENHRY, CDR2 SYGVKD. The CDR3 here is CAISRDRGDYGYTF. CDR3 sequence (DNA): TGTGCCATCAGCAGGGACAGGGGAGACTATGGCTACACCTTC.

This chain connects TRBV6-5 to TRBJ2-7; D is possibly TRBD1 (6 bases). Germline values: CDR1 MNHEY, CDR2 SVGAGI. The V end was cut by 6 bases, the J end by 1 base, with 16 bases between. This CDR3 is built from 15 residues. Here the CDR3 DNA reads TGTGCCAGCAGGGGCAACAGGGATCGGTCCTACGAGCAGTACTTC. Its protein product is CASRGNRDRSYEQYF.

This chain links TRBV29-1 with TRBJ2-5, with 8 bases lining up with TRBD1. V lost 3 bases, J lost 5 bases, and 5 bases stayed unmatched. The CDR3 totals 13 residues. Germline CDR1 is SQVTM and CDR2 is ANQGSEA. The CDR3 DNA is TGCAGCGTTGACAGGGGGCGTTTGGAGACCCAGTACTTC. Translating it yields CSVDRGRLETQYF. Full variable domain (outside the CDR3, taken from reference TRBV29-1 and TRBJ2-5): SAVISQKPSRDICQRGTSLTIQCQVDSQVTMMFWYRQQPGQSLTLIATANQGSEATYESGFVIDKFPISRPNLTFSTLTVSNMSPEDSSIYLCSVDRGRLETQYFGPGTRLLVL.

This clone has at least ten counts. The genes are TRBV19 and TRBJ1-2, with D perhaps matching TRBD1 (5 bases). The CDR3 sequence is 12 residues long. In germline, CDR1 is LNHDA, CDR2 SQIVND (reference sequence). Trimming shortened V by 6 bases and J by 3 bases, and 8 bases separated the two germline ends. The CDR3 spells CASRVTDYGYTF. The CDR3 region has the DNA TGTGCCAGTAGAGTGACAGACTATGGCTACACCTTC.